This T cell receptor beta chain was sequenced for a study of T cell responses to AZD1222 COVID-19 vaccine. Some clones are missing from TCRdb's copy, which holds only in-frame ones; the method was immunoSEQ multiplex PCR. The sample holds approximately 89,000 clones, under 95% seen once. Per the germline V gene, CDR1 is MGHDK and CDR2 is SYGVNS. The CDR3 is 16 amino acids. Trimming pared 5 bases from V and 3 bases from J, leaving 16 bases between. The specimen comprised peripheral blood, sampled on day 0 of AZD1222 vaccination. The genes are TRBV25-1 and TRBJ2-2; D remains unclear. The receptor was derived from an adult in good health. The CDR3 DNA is TGTGCCAGCAGTTCCCCCCCCTCATCCTACACCGGGGAGCTGTTTTTT. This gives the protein CASSSPPSSYTGELFF.